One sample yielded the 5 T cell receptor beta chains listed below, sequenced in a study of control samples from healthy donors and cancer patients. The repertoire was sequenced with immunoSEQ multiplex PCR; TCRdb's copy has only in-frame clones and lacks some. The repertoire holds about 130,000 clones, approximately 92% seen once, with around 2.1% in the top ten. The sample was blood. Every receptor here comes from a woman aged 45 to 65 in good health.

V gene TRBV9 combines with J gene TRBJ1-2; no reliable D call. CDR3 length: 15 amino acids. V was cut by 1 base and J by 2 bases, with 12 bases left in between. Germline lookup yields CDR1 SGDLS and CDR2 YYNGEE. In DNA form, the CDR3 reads TGTGCCAGCAGCGTAAGGGAGTTCGGGAACTATGGCTACACCTTC. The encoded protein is CASSVREFGNYGYTF.

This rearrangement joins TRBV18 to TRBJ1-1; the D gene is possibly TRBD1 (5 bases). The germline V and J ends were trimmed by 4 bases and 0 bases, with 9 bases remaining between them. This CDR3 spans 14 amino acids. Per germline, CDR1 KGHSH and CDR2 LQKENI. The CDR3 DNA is TGTGCCAGCTCACTTCGGGGGATGAACACTGAAGCTTTCTTT. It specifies CASSLRGMNTEAFF.

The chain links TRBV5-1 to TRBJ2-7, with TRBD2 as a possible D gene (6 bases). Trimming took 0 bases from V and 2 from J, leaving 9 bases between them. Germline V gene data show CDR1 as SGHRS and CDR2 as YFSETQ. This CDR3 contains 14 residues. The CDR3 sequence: CASSLDSGAYEQYF. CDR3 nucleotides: TGCGCCAGCAGCTTGGATAGCGGAGCCTACGAGCAGTACTTC.

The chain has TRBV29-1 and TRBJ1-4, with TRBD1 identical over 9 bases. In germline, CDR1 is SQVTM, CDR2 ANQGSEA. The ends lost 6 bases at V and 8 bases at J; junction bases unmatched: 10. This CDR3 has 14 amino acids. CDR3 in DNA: TGCAGCGTGGCTGACAGGGGGATCGGGGAAAAACTGTTTTTT. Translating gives CSVADRGIGEKLFF.

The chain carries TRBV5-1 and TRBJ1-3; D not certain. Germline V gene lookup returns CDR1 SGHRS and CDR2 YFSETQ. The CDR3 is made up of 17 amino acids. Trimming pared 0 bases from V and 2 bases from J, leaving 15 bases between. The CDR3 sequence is CASSLAPRGAPGNTIYF. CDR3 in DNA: TGCGCCAGCAGCTTGGCCCCCCGGGGAGCGCCTGGAAACACCATATATTTT. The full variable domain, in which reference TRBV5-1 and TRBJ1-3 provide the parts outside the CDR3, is KAGVTQTPRYLIKTRGQQVTLSCSPISGHRSVSWYQQTPGQGLQFLFEYFSETQRNKGNFPGRFSGRQFSNSRSEMNVSTLELGDSALYLCASSLAPRGAPGNTIYFGEGSWLTVV.